This T cell receptor (beta chain) comes out of a study of blood T cell repertoires in COVID-19. Study details: COVID-19 samples from acute and convalescent phases originated in the United States, Italy and Spain. T cells, B-cell-depleted T cells, or PBMCs supplied cDNA or gDNA.

Between the trimmed V and J ends, which lost 4 bases and 7 bases, there was a span of 8 bases. Germline CDR1 SGHRS, CDR2 YFSETQ. The CDR3 covers 12 residues. Per the authors' pipeline: Reference gene primer amplification gave nucleated cell count estimates. The assay was immunoSEQ multiplex PCR, and TCRdb's table has in-frame clones only and misses some. V, J and clone size derive from that table, while D and trimming were established from the DNA sequence. Among around 100,000 clones listed, around 66% were seen once. Sequenced sample: peripheral blood. The chain recombines TRBV5-1 with TRBJ2-2; D is undetermined. This TCR derives from a man older than 75 with acute or convalescent COVID-19. The CDR3 region is CASSGNYGELFF. The CDR3 nucleotides read TGCGCCAGCAGCGGAAACTACGGGGAGCTGTTTTTT.